This T cell receptor beta chain was found in a study of shared clonotypes between healthy human individuals. Study findings and constraints: Tissues were not sampled, only blood, and their repertoires likely differ. Clonotypes shared by all four sorted-subset donors had higher generation probabilities than non-shared clonotypes. Shared across several donors were roughly 4.8% of the naive CD4 clonotypes.

V was shortened by 7 bases and J by 8 bases, with 17 bases between the two germline ends. CDR1 is MNHEY and CDR2 is SVGAGI in the germline V gene. The CDR3 sequence is 13 residues long. Sequencing was at deep level. TCRdb's table, derived via immunoSEQ multiplex PCR, lists solely in-frame clones and lacks some. The table shows approximately 2.5 million clones, with 93% occurring only once. In the case of this clone: No antigen is known for it.

This TCR was recovered from a young man in good health. Some clones in this sample may be carry-over from other donors' samples. The rearrangement joins TRBV6-5 to TRBJ1-2, with D perhaps TRBD1 (5 bases). Material: naive CD4+ T cells from PBMCs. The subset denotes: CD45RA+ positively selected. CDR3 coding DNA: TGTGCCAGCACCACGGTGGGGCGCCGGGGCTACACCTTC. Residues: CASTTVGRRGYTF.